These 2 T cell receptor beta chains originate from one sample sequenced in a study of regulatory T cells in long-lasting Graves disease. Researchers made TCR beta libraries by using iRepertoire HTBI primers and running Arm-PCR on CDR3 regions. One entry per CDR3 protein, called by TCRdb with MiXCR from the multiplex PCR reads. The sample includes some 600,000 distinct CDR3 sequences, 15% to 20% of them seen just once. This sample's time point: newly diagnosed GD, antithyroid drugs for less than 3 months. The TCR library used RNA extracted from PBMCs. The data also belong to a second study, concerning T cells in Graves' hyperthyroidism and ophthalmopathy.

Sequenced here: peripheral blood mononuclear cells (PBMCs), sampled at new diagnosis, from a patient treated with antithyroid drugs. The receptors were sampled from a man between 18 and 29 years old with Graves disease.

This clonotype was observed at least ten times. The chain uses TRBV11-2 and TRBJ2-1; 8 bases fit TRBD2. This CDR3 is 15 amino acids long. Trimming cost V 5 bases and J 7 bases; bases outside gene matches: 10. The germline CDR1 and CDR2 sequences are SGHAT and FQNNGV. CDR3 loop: CASSLKREFINEQFF. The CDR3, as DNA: TGTGCCAGCAGCCTAAAGCGGGAGTTTATTAATGAGCAGTTCTTC. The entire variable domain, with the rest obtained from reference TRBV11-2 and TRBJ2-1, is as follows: EAGVAQSPRYKIIEKRQSVAFWCNPISGHATLYWYQQILGQGPKLLIQFQNNGVVDDSQLPKDRFSAERLKGVDSTLKIQPAKLEDSAVYLCASSLKREFINEQFFGPGTRLTVL.

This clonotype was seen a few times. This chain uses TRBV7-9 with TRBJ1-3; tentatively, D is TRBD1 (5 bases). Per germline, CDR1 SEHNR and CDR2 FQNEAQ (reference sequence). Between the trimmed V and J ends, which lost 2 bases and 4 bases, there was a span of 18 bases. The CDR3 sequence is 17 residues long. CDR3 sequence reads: CASSLPQVPGSGNTIYF. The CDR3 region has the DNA TGTGCCAGCAGCTTACCCCAAGTTCCAGGGTCCGGAAACACCATATATTTT.